Listed below are T cell receptor beta chains from one sample, sequenced in a study of blood T cell repertoires in COVID-19. Method: immunoSEQ multiplex PCR; TCRdb's copy keeps in-frame clones and lacks some. Counted here are 200,000 to 250,000 clones, 80% to 85% occurring once; the ten biggest clones make up approximately 18%. The sequencing sample was made of peripheral blood. The origin of the receptors is a woman aged 80 or over with active or convalescent COVID-19. The CDR3 runs from the conserved cysteine through the conserved F or W. D genes are given only for firm matches. Clone size is shown for a subset of rows, as once, few, many or a class of expanded clone.

v_gene	abundance	d_gene	j_gene	CDR3nt	CDR3aa
TRBV6-4	few	NA	TRBJ1-1	TGTGCCAGCAGTGACGGGGCAGGGAAGGGCACTGAAGCTTTCTTT	CASSDGAGKGTEAFF
TRBV6-2/TRBV6-3	NA	NA	TRBJ1-5	TGTGCCAGCAGTTACTTCCGGACACAGCCCCAGCATTTT	CASSYFRTQPQHF
TRBV9	NA	TRBD2	TRBJ2-2	TGTGCCAGCAGCGTAGTTCCTAGCGGGAGAATTGGGAACACCGGGGAGCTGTTTTTT	CASSVVPSGRIGNTGELFF
TRBV27	NA	NA	TRBJ2-6	TGTGCCAGCAGTCCGACAGCGTTCCCCTCTGGGGCCAACGTCCTGACTTTC	CASSPTAFPSGANVLTF
TRBV2	NA	TRBD1	TRBJ1-5	TGTGCCAGCAAACGGACAGGTTATAGCAATCAGCCCCAGCATTTT	CASKRTGYSNQPQHF
TRBV6-5	NA	NA	TRBJ2-1	TGTGCCAGCAGTCCTAGACAGCTACCTTCCAATGAGCAGTTCTTC	CASSPRQLPSNEQFF
TRBV10-2	NA	TRBD1	TRBJ2-7	TGCGCCAGCACCGAAGGGACAGGCTATGAGCAGTACTTC	CASTEGTGYEQYF
TRBV9	NA	NA	TRBJ1-6	TGTGCCAGCAGCATTATGGGGGCGAATTCACCCCTCCACTTT	CASSIMGANSPLHF
TRBV2	many	NA	TRBJ2-7	TGTGCCAGCAGTGAGTCGGGGAAACCGTGGTACTTC	CASSESGKPWYF
TRBV5-1	NA	TRBD1	TRBJ1-2	TGCGCCAGCAGCATGAAGGACAGGGCTTCGGAGGGCTACACCTTC	CASSMKDRASEGYTF
TRBV19	NA	NA	TRBJ2-3	TGTGCCAGTAGTATAGAAGGGGAAGATACGCAGTATTTT	CASSIEGEDTQYF
TRBV7-2	NA	NA	TRBJ2-7	TGTGCCAGCAGCTTAGGAGGGAGCCTCTTCGAGCAGTACTTC	CASSLGGSLFEQYF
TRBV18	NA	NA	TRBJ1-2	TGTGCCAGCTCACCGCAAACGGGTTTCTATGGCTACACCTTC	CASSPQTGFYGYTF
TRBV19	NA	TRBD2	TRBJ2-5	TGTGCCAGTAGTCCCGGACTAGCGGAACAAGAGACCCAGTACTTC	CASSPGLAEQETQYF
TRBV27	NA	NA	TRBJ2-3	TGTGCCAGCAGTTTAATGGCTAGGAGCACAGATACGCAGTATTTT	CASSLMARSTDTQYF
TRBV21-1	NA	NA	TRBJ2-1	TGTGCCAGCAGCACCGAGATAAAGTGGGGACAGGACCCTCACTCCTACAATGAACAGTTCTTC	CASSTEIKWGQDPHSYNEQFF
TRBV5-1	NA	NA	TRBJ2-2	TGCGCCAGCAGGCGGGGGCTAGCGATTGGTACCGGGGAGCTGTTTTTT	CASRRGLAIGTGELFF